The present entry profiles one T cell receptor (beta chain) with its context. This entry is derived from a study of blood T cell repertoires in COVID-19. This CDR3 contains 15 residues. J gave up 7 bases and V 4 bases, and 5 bases lay outside the gene matches. Germline V gene data show CDR1 as SGHAT and CDR2 as FQNNGV. Assay: immunoSEQ multiplex PCR; the TCRdb copy retains only in-frame clones and omits some. There are approximately 250,000 clones in the sample; more than 80% occur only once, and 4.1% lies in the top ten. The sample consisted of PBMCs or T cells enriched from blood (not recorded which). This receptor was obtained from a woman in her twenties or thirties with acute COVID-19. This sequence joins TRBV11-2 and TRBJ2-1, with 12 positions matching TRBD2. The chain's CDR3 is CASSSLAGGVNEQFF. The CDR3, as DNA: TGTGCCAGCAGCTCCCTAGCGGGAGGGGTGAATGAGCAGTTCTTC.